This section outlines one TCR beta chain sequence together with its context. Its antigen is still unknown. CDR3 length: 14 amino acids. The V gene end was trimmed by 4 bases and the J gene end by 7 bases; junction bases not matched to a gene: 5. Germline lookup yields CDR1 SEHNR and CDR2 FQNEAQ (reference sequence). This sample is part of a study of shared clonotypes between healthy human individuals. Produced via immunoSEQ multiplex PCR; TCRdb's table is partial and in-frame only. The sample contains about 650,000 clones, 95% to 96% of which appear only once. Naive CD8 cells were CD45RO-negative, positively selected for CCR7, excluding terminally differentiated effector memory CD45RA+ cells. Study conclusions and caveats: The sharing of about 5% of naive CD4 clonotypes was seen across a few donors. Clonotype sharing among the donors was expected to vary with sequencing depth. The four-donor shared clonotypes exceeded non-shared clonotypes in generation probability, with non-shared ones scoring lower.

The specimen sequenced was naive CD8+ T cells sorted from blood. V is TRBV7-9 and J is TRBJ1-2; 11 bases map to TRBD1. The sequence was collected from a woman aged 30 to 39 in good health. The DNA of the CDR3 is TGTGCCAGCAGCTACGGACAGGGGGCCGGTGGCTACACCTTC. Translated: CASSYGQGAGGYTF.